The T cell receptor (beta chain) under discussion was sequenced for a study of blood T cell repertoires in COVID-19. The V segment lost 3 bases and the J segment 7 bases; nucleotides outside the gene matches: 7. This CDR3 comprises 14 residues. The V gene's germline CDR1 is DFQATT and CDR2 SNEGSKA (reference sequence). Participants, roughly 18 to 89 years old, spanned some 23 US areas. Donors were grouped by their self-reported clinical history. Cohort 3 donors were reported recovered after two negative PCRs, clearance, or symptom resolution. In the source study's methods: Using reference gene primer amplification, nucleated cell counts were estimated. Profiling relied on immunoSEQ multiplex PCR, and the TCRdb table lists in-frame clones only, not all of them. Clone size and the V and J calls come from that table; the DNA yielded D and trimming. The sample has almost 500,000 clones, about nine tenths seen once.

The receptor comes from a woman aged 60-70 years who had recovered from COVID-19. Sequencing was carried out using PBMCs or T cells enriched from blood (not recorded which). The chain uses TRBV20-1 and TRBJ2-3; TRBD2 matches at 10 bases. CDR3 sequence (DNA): TGCAGTGCTAGTAGGCTAGCGGGAGCTTATACGCAGTATTTT. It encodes CSASRLAGAYTQYF.